These T cell receptor beta chains were read from a single sample in a study of blood T cell repertoires in COVID-19. The data were produced by immunoSEQ multiplex PCR, yet TCRdb's version contains in-frame clones alone and is incomplete. This table holds about 300,000 clones, approximately 90% found once. What was sequenced was PBMCs or T cells enriched from blood (not recorded which). These receptors all stem from a man between 25 and 39 years old who had recovered from COVID-19. The CDR3 runs from the conserved cysteine through the conserved F or W. The order of the fields is J gene, V gene, D gene, clone size, CDR3 protein, CDR3 DNA. A D gene is named only where the DNA matches it firmly. Only some rows state a clone size, as once, few, many or a class for expanded clones.

TRBJ2-1,TRBV19,-,-,CASSIDPSGVFNEQFF,TGTGCCAGTAGTATCGACCCTTCAGGGGTCTTCAATGAGCAGTTCTTC
TRBJ1-2,TRBV29-1,TRBD1,-,CSVGGRGSAKHYGYTF,TGCAGCGTTGGGGGCAGGGGGAGTGCTAAGCACTATGGCTACACCTTC
TRBJ2-3,TRBV27,TRBD2,-,CASSTPGLAGGGTDTQYF,TGTGCCAGCAGTACACCGGGACTAGCGGGAGGTGGGACAGATACGCAGTATTTT
TRBJ2-7,TRBV13,-,-,CASSSPGVGYEQYF,TGTGCCAGCAGCTCGCCAGGGGTAGGCTACGAGCAGTACTTC
TRBJ1-3,TRBV7-9,-,-,CASSPVTGSGGNTIYF,TGTGCCAGCAGCCCGGTTACAGGGTCGGGTGGAAACACCATATATTTT
TRBJ2-1,TRBV29-1,-,-,CSVESSYNEQFF,TGCAGCGTTGAGTCCAGCTACAATGAGCAGTTCTTC
TRBJ1-6,TRBV3-1/TRBV3-2,TRBD1,few,CASRPRDSGNSPLHF,TGTGCCAGCAGACCCCGGGACAGTGGAAATTCACCCCTCCACTTT
TRBJ1-1,TRBV5-1,TRBD1,once,CASSASGTGIEAFF,TGCGCCAGCAGCGCGTCCGGGACAGGGATTGAAGCTTTCTTT
TRBJ2-7,TRBV3-1/TRBV3-2,-,-,CASSQGVTYEQYF,TGTGCCAGCAGCCAAGGAGTTACCTACGAGCAGTACTTC
TRBJ2-7,TRBV24-1,-,-,CATSDSGRYEQYF,TGTGCCACCAGTGATTCAGGGCGCTACGAGCAGTACTTC
TRBJ1-5,TRBV5-6,-,-,CASSLDGGGNQPQHF,TGTGCCAGCAGCTTGGATGGAGGTGGCAATCAGCCCCAGCATTTT
TRBJ2-5,TRBV20-1,TRBD2,-,CSASPGGALVRETQYF,TGCAGTGCTAGTCCGGGGGGGGCATTAGTTAGGGAGACCCAGTACTTC
TRBJ2-1,TRBV20-1,-,-,CSVSRGNEQFF,TGCAGTGTCTCAAGGGGAAATGAGCAGTTCTTC
TRBJ1-6,TRBV5-1,-,-,CASSLAGSKVSPLHF,TGCGCCAGCAGCTTGGCGGGTAGTAAGGTTTCACCCCTCCACTTT
TRBJ2-1,TRBV19,TRBD1,few,CASSIVGQSYNEQFF,TGTGCCAGTAGTATAGTGGGACAGTCCTACAATGAGCAGTTCTTC
TRBJ2-1,TRBV29-1,TRBD1,-,CSGDIRQGEVNEQFF,TGCAGCGGAGACATTCGACAGGGCGAAGTCAATGAGCAGTTCTTC
TRBJ2-5,TRBV10-3,-,-,CAISESKGDETQYF,TGTGCCATCAGTGAGTCGAAAGGGGATGAGACCCAGTACTTC
TRBJ2-1,TRBV12-3/TRBV12-4,-,-,CASSSSGGDEQFF,TGTGCCAGCAGTTCCAGCGGCGGGGATGAGCAGTTCTTC
TRBJ2-5,TRBV5-1,-,-,CASSTGDSRQETQYF,TGCGCCAGCAGCACGGGGGACAGCCGCCAAGAGACCCAGTACTTC
TRBJ2-1,TRBV5-1,TRBD2,-,CASRSGTSVYNEQFF,TGCGCCAGCAGATCCGGGACTAGCGTCTACAATGAGCAGTTCTTC
TRBJ2-1,TRBV29-1,TRBD1,few,CSVILPGQVYNEQFF,TGCAGCGTAATCCTCCCGGGACAGGTATACAATGAGCAGTTCTTC
TRBJ1-2,TRBV19,-,-,CASTNKGVRGSYGYTF,TGTGCCAGTACTAATAAGGGGGTGAGAGGATCTTATGGCTACACCTTC
TRBJ1-5,TRBV21-1,-,once,CASSIGQMAAHCNQPQHF,TGTGCCAGCAGCATTGGACAGATGGCTGCCCACTGCAATCAGCCCCAGCATTTT
TRBJ2-7,TRBV19,TRBD1,-,CASSIKGTGTSYEQYF,TGTGCCAGTAGTATTAAAGGGACAGGAACCTCCTACGAGCAGTACTTC